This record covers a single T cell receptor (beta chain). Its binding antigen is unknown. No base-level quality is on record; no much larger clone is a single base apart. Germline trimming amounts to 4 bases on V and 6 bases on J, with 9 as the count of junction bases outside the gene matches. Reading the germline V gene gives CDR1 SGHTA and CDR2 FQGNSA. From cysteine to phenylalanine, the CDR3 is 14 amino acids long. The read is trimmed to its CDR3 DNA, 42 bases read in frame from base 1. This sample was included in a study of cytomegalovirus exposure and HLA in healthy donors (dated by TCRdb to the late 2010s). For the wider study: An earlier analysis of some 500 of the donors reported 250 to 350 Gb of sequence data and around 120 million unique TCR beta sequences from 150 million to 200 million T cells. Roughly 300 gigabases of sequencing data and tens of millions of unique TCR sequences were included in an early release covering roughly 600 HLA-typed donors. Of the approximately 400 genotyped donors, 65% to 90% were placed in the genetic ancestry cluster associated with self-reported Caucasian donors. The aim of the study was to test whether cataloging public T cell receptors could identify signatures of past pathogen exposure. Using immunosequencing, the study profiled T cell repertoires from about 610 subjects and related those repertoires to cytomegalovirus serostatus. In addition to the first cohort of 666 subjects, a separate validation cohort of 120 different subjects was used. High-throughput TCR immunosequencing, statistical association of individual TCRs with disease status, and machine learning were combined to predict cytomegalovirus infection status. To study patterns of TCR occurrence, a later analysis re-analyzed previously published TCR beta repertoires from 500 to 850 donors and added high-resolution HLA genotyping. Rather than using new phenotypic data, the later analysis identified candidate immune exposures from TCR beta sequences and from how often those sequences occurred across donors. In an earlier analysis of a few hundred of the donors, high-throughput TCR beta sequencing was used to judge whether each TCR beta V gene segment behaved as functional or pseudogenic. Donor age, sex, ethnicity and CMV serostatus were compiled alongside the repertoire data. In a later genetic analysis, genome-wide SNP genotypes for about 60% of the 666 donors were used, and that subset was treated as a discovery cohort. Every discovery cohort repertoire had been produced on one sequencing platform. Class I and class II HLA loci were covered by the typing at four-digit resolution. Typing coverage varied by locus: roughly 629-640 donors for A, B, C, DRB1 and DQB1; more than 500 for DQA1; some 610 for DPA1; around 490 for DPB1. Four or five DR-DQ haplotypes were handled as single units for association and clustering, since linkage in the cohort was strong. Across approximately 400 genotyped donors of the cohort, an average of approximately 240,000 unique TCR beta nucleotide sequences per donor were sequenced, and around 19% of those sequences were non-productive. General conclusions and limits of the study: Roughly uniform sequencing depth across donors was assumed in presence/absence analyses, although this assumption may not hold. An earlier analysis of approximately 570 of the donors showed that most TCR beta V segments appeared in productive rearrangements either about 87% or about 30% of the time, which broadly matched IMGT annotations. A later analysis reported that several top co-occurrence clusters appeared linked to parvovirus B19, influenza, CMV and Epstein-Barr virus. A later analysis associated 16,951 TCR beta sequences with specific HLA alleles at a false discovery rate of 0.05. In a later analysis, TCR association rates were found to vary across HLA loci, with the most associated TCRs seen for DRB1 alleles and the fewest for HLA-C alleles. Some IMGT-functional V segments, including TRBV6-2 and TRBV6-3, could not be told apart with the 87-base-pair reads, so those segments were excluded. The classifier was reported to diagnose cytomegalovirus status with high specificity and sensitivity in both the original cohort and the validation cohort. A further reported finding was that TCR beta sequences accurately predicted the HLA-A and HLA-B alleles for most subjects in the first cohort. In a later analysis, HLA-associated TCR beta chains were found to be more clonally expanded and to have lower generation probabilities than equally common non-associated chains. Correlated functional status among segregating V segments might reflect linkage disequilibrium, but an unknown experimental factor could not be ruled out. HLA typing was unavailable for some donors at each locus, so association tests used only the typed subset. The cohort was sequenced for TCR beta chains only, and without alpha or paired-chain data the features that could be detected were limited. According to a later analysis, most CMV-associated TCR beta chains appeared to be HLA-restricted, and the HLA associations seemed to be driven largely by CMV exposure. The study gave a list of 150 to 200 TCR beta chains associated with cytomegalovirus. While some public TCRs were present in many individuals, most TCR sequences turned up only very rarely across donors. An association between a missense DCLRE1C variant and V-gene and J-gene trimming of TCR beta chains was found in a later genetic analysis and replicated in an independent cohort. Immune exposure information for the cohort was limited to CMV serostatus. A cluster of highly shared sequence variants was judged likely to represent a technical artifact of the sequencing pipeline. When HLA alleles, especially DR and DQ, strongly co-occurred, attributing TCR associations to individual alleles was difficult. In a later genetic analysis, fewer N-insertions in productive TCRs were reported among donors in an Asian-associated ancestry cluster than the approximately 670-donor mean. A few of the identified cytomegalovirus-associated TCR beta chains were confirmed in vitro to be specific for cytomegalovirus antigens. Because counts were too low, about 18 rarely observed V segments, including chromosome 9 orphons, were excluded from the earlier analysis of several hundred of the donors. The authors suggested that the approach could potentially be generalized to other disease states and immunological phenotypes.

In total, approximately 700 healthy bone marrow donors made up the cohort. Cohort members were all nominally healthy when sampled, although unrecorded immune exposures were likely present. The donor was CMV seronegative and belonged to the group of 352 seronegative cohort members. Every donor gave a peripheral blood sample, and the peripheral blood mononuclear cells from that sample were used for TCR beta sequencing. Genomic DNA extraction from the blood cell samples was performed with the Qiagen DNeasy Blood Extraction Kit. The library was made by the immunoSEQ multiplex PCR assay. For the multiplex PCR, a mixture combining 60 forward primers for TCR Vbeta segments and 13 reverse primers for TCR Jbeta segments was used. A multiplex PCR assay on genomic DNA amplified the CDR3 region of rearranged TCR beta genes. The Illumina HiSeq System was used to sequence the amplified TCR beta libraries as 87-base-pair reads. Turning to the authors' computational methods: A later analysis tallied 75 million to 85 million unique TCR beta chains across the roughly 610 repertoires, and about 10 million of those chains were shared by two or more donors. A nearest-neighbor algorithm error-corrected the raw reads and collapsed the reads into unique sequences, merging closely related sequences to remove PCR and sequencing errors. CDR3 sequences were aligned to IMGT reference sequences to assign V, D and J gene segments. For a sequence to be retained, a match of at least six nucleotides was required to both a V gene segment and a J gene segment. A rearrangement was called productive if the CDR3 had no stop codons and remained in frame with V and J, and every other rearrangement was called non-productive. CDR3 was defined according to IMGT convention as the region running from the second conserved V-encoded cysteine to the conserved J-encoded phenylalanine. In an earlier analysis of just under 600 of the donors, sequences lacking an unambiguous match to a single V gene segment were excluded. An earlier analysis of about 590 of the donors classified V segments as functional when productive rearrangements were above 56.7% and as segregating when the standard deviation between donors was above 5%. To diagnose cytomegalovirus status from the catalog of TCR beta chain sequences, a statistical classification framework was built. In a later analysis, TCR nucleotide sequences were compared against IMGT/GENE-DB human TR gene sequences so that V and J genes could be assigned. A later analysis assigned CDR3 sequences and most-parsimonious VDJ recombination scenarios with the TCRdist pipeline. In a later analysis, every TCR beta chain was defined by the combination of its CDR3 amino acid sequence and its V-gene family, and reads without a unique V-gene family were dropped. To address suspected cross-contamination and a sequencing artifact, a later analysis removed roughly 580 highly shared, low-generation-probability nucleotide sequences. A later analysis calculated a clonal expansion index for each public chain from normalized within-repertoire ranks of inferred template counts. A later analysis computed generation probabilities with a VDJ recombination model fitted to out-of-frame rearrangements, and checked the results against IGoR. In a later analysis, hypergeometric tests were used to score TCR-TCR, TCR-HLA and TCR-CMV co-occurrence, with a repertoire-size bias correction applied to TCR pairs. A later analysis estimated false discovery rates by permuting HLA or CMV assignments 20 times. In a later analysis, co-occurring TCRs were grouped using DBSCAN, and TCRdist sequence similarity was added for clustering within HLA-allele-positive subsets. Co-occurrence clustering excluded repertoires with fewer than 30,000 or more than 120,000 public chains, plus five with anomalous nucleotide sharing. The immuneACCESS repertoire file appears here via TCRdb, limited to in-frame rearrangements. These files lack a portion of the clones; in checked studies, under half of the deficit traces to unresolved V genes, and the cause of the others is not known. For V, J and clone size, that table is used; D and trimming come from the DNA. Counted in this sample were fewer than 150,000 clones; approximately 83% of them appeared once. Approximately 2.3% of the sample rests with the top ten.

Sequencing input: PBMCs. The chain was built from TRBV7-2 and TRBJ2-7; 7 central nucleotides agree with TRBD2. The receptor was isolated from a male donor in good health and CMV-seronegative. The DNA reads TGTGCCAGCAGCTCCCCAGCTACTAGCGCCGAGCAGTACTTC. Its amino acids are CASSSPATSAEQYF.